The subject of this entry is one T cell receptor beta chain. The method was immunoSEQ multiplex PCR; TCRdb's version includes in-frame clones alone and lacks a portion of them. The sample lists approximately 810,000 clones, 90% to 95% seen once, with 24% in the top ten. This entry belongs to a study of shared clonotypes between healthy human individuals. CDR1 and CDR2 from the germline V gene are LGHNA and YNFKEQ. Trimming stripped 2 bases from V and 2 bases from J, with 29 bases between. The CDR3 is 21 residues long. Positively selected for CCR7, the CD45RO-negative cells used as naive CD8 cells excluded terminally differentiated effector memory CD45RA+ cells.

The rearrangement links TRBV4-2 to TRBJ2-3; D gene ambiguous. Sequenced input: naive CD8+ T cells sorted from blood. The receptor comes from a man in his thirties or forties in good health. CDR3 in DNA: TGTGCCAGCAGCCAAAGGCTAGAGCGAAGGCTAGAGCTTCTGATCACAGATACGCAGTATTTT. Translating it yields CASSQRLERRLELLITDTQYF.